The 30 T cell receptor beta chains reported below all come from one sample, sequenced in a study of cytomegalovirus exposure and HLA in healthy donors. The table came from immunoSEQ multiplex PCR; TCRdb's copy has only in-frame clones and leaves some out. The table lists 200,000 to 250,000 clones, approximately 88% of them singletons. The sequenced material came from PBMCs. These receptors were collected from a woman aged 30 to 39 in good health and CMV-seropositive.

V is TRBV13 and J is TRBJ1-1; D is uncertain. V dropped 5 bases and J dropped 2 bases, with 12 bases sitting between them. Germline V gives CDR1 PRHDT, CDR2 FYEKMQ (reference sequence). The CDR3 is 14 amino acids. The CDR3 loop is CASSPSPVNTEAFF. CDR3 DNA sequence: TGTGCCAGCAGCCCTTCCCCAGTCAACACTGAAGCTTTCTTT.

The chain carries TRBV30 and TRBJ2-7; no clear D. Trimming shortened V by 1 base and J by 0 bases, and 1 base separated the two germline ends. Germline V lookup: CDR1 GTSNPN, CDR2 SVGIG (reference sequence). There are 11 residues in the CDR3. The CDR3, as DNA: TGTGCCTGGAGTGCCTCCTACGAGCAGTACTTC. It specifies CAWSASYEQYF.

The chain carries TRBV27 and TRBJ2-3, with D uncertain. V lost 5 bases and J lost 1, with 13 bases in between. The germline gives CDR1 MNHEY, CDR2 SMNVEV (reference sequence). This CDR3 contains 15 residues. CDR3 sequence reads: CASSLTLLGTDTQYF. The CDR3 DNA reads as TGTGCCAGCAGTCTTACTCTGCTGGGCACAGATACGCAGTATTTT.

The chain carries TRBV7-9 and TRBJ2-1, with 11 bases identical to TRBD2. Looked up from germline, CDR1 is SEHNR and CDR2 is FQNEAQ (reference sequence). V shed 4 bases and J 5 bases; nucleotides not matched to a gene: 7. The CDR3 runs to 16 residues. The CDR3, as DNA: TGTGCCAGCAGCTCACGCGGACTAGCGGGTCACAATGAGCAGTTCTTC. Its translation: CASSSRGLAGHNEQFF.

A note on this clone: This specimen includes other DNA sequences encoding the same CDR3. V usage is TRBV29-1 and J usage is TRBJ1-2; weak D call: TRBD1 (5 bases). This CDR3 contains 11 residues. In germline, CDR1 is SQVTM, CDR2 ANQGSEA. With 4 bases removed from V and 4 bases from J, the gap between germline ends came to 7 bases. This CDR3 is CSVAGGYGYTF. The CDR3 coding sequence is TGCAGCGTTGCTGGGGGCTATGGCTACACCTTC.

There are a few counts of this clone. V usage is TRBV2 and J usage is TRBJ1-2; no firm D call. The V gene lost 3 bases and the J gene lost 6 bases, with 11 bases spanning the gap. The CDR3 sequence is 13 residues long. From germline, CDR1 is SNHLY and CDR2 FYNNEI. The CDR3: CASSDRWEDGYTF. The CDR3 nucleotides are TGTGCCAGCAGTGATCGATGGGAGGATGGCTACACCTTC.

The chain's CDR3 is CASSLEQGTNYGYTF. The CDR3 DNA reads TGTGCCAGCAGTTTAGAACAGGGGACTAACTATGGCTACACCTTC. V and J are TRBV28 and TRBJ1-2; 7 bases match TRBD1. Per the germline V gene, CDR1 is MDHEN and CDR2 is SYDVKM. The CDR3 runs to 15 residues. Trimming at V came to 2 bases and at J to 0 bases, leaving 3 bases not matched to a gene.

This chain connects TRBV27 to TRBJ2-7, with 9 bases matching TRBD2. The CDR3 sequence is 12 residues long. Germline V gives CDR1 MNHEY, CDR2 SMNVEV (reference sequence). V gave up 6 bases and J gave up 5 bases; unmatched junction bases: 2. The CDR3 sequence: CASRGLADEQYF. In nucleotides, the CDR3 is TGTGCCAGCAGGGGACTAGCCGACGAGCAGTACTTC.

The rearrangement links TRBV6-5 to TRBJ1-3, with D hard to call. Trimming stripped 0 bases from V and 3 bases from J, with 6 bases between. Per the germline V gene, CDR1 is MNHEY and CDR2 is SVGAGI. The CDR3 spans 14 residues. The CDR3 here is CASSYSGFGNTIYF. DNA for the CDR3: TGTGCCAGCAGTTACTCGGGCTTTGGAAACACCATATATTTT.

This clone was seen once. J is TRBJ2-3 and V is TRBV5-5; D is unclear. Germline CDR1 reads SGHKS; CDR2 reads YYEKEE (reference sequence). The V gene lost 5 bases and the J gene lost 14 bases, with 18 bases spanning the gap. This CDR3 comprises 12 residues. The CDR3 DNA sequence: TGTGCCAGCAGTCCTTCTAGGAGTGAACCGTATTTT. Protein: CASSPSRSEPYF. Filled out from reference TRBV5-5 and TRBJ2-3, the complete variable domain reads DAGVTQSPTHLIKTRGQQVTLRCSPISGHKSVSWYQQVLGQGPQFIFQYYEKEERGRGNFPDRFSARQFPNYSSELNVNALLLGDSALYLCASSPSRSEPYFGPGTRLTVL.

This clone has only one observation. This chain links TRBV4-1 with TRBJ1-5; D is perhaps TRBD1 (5 bases). The CDR3 is 15 residues long. Germline V CDR1 and CDR2: MGHRA, YSYEKL. Trimming pared 1 base from V and 0 bases from J, leaving 7 bases between. The CDR3 region has the DNA TGCGCCAGCAGCCAAGGGCAGGGTAGCAATCAGCCCCAGCATTTT. Residues: CASSQGQGSNQPQHF.

V usage is TRBV2 and J usage is TRBJ1-1, with unresolved D. The CDR3 loop spans 13 amino acids. V gave up 7 bases and J gave up 5 bases, with 14 bases separating them. Germline CDR1 is SNHLY and CDR2 is FYNNEI. CDR3 sequence reads: CASIRARGTEAFF. For the CDR3, the DNA is TGTGCCAGCATACGGGCCCGAGGGACTGAAGCTTTCTTT. Full variable domain (missing parts from reference TRBV2 and TRBJ1-1): EPEVTQTPSHQVTQMGQEVILRCVPISNHLYFYWYRQILGQKVEFLVSFYNNEISEKSEIFDDQFSVERPDGSNFTLKIRSTKLEDSAMYFCASIRARGTEAFFGQGTRLTVV.

The rearrangement links TRBV27 to TRBJ1-1; D is undetermined. Germline V gene sequence: CDR1 MNHEY, CDR2 SMNVEV (reference sequence). The CDR3 spans 14 residues. V was pared by 8 bases and J by 5 bases, with 18 bases between. Here the CDR3 reads CASAPKAWRTEAFF. In nucleotides, the CDR3 is TGTGCCAGCGCTCCCAAAGCCTGGAGGACTGAAGCTTTCTTT.

The chain recombines TRBV4-3 with TRBJ1-1, with D unresolved. V dropped 0 bases and J dropped 1 base, with 6 bases sitting between them. The CDR3 runs to 14 residues. Germline lookup yields CDR1 LGHNA and CDR2 YSLEER. CDR3 amino acids: CASSQDSRNTEAFF. CDR3 sequence (DNA): TGCGCCAGCAGCCAAGATAGTCGGAACACTGAAGCTTTCTTT.

The chain carries TRBV6-1 and TRBJ2-1; TRBD1 is a possible D gene (5 bases). In germline, CDR1 is MNHNS, CDR2 SASEGT. The CDR3 length is 13 residues. Trimming left V 7 bases short and J 10 bases short, with 17 bases between. The CDR3 region is CASTLTVSGEQFF. CDR3 DNA sequence: TGTGCCAGCACTCTGACAGTGTCTGGGGAGCAGTTCTTC.

V is TRBV27 and J is TRBJ2-1; TRBD2 matches 14 bases. With V trimmed by 1 base and J by 6 bases, 8 bases remained unmatched. This CDR3 comprises 18 residues. The germline gives CDR1 MNHEY, CDR2 SMNVEV (reference sequence). DNA of the CDR3: TGTGCCAGCAGTTTATTACCGGGACTAGCGGGAGACCCCAATGAGCAGTTCTTC. Translating it yields CASSLLPGLAGDPNEQFF.

The chain is built from TRBV7-6 and TRBJ2-2, with a possible D match to TRBD2 (5 bases). CDR3 length equals 14 residues. Germline V gives CDR1 SGHVS, CDR2 FNYEAQ. V lost 1 base and J 4 bases, leaving 7 bases between the germline ends. The CDR3 loop reads CASSLERGTGELFF. CDR3 coding DNA: TGTGCCAGCAGCTTAGAACGGGGCACCGGGGAGCTGTTTTTT.

This clone occurred once. V usage is TRBV2 and J usage is TRBJ2-2; 7 bases are a match to TRBD2. CDR3 length: 14 amino acids. CDR1 and CDR2 from the germline V gene are SNHLY and FYNNEI. V shed 5 bases and J 2 bases; nucleotides not matched to a gene: 2. As DNA, the CDR3 is TGTGCCAGCAGTAGACTAGCTAACACCGGGGAGCTGTTTTTT. Translated, it gives CASSRLANTGELFF.

V gene TRBV6-5 combines with J gene TRBJ1-4; D is undetermined. Germline V lookup: CDR1 MNHEY, CDR2 SVGAGI. CDR3 length: 14 amino acids. Trimming cost V 4 bases and J 12 bases, with 18 bases left between them. The CDR3 region has the DNA TGTGCCAGCAGTTCCCTATCAGGAGACCCTGAACTGTTTTTT. The encoded protein is CASSSLSGDPELFF.

The chain combines TRBV30 with TRBJ1-1; D is undetermined. This CDR3 comprises 13 residues. Per germline, CDR1 GTSNPN and CDR2 SVGIG (reference sequence). V was shortened by 2 bases and J by 2 bases, with 9 bases between the two germline ends. In DNA, the CDR3 is TGTGCCTGGAGTCAAGCCAGAAACACTGAAGCTTTCTTT. Protein product: CAWSQARNTEAFF.

The V call is TRBV27, the J call TRBJ1-2, with 7 bases aligning to TRBD1. Germline V gives CDR1 MNHEY, CDR2 SMNVEV (reference sequence). V trimming: 4 bases; J trimming: 0 bases; junction bases outside the gene matches: 5. The CDR3 sequence is 15 residues long. CDR3 DNA sequence: TGTGCCAGCAGTTCCCTCGGGACAGCTAACTATGGCTACACCTTC. It specifies CASSSLGTANYGYTF.

The chain uses TRBV10-3 and TRBJ2-1, with 7 bases lining up with TRBD2. The CDR3 is 15 amino acids. Trimming cost V 7 bases and J 3 bases; bases outside gene matches: 9. Germline CDR1 reads ENHRY; CDR2 reads SYGVKD. The CDR3: CAITGRAGDYNEQFF. The CDR3 DNA sequence: TGTGCCATCACCGGCAGGGCGGGGGACTACAATGAGCAGTTCTTC.

The chain employs TRBV9 and TRBJ1-4, with 10 positions matching TRBD1. The CDR3 loop spans 15 amino acids. Trimming took 3 bases from V and 4 from J; bases not matched to a gene: 3. Germline V gene data show CDR1 as SGDLS and CDR2 as YYNGEE. The CDR3 DNA is TGTGCCAGCAGCGCTGGGGACAGGGGTAATGAAAAACTGTTTTTT. Encoded protein: CASSAGDRGNEKLFF.

The V gene is TRBV27, the J gene TRBJ1-2; no firm D call. Germline lookup yields CDR1 MNHEY and CDR2 SMNVEV (reference sequence). V shed 2 bases and J shed 4 bases, with 11 bases lying between them. This CDR3 spans 14 amino acids. CDR3 amino acids: CASSLKAAGYGYTF. CDR3 DNA: TGTGCCAGCAGTTTAAAGGCAGCAGGCTATGGCTACACCTTC.

V gene TRBV5-1 combines with J gene TRBJ2-2; 16 nucleotides align to TRBD2. This CDR3 is 19 amino acids long. Unmatched junction bases numbered 8, after V lost 1 base and J lost 5 bases. The germline gives CDR1 SGHRS, CDR2 YFSETQ. This CDR3 is CASSLYGTSGRALTGELFF. The CDR3 coding sequence is TGCGCCAGCAGCTTGTACGGGACTAGCGGGAGGGCCTTGACCGGGGAGCTGTTTTTT.

The chain recombines TRBV5-1 with TRBJ1-5, with D hard to call. The CDR3 totals 15 residues. V was shortened by 0 bases and J by 3 bases, with 10 bases between the two germline ends. In germline, CDR1 is SGHRS, CDR2 YFSETQ. CDR3 loop: CASSLEGSNNQPQHF. DNA of the CDR3: TGCGCCAGCAGCTTGGAAGGGTCAAACAATCAGCCCCAGCATTTT.

This clone was counted only a few times. CDR3 bases: TGTGCCTGGAGTGTACAGATGGGCAATCAGCCCCAGCATTTT. Translated: CAWSVQMGNQPQHF. The chain uses TRBV30 and TRBJ1-5; D unresolved. The germline V gene has CDR1 GTSNPN and CDR2 SVGIG (reference sequence). V was pared by 0 bases and J by 2 bases, with 8 bases between. The CDR3 loop spans 14 amino acids.

This clone showed up just once. The rearrangement joins TRBV19 to TRBJ2-7; TRBD1 matches at 8 bases. V lost 4 bases, J lost 6 bases, and 8 bases stayed unmatched. The CDR3 is made up of 14 amino acids. Germline V CDR1 and CDR2: LNHDA, SQIVND (reference sequence). In DNA, the CDR3 is TGTGCCAGTAGTAAGGGACAGGATGGGCGCGAGCAGTACTTC. It yields the protein CASSKGQDGREQYF.

There are a few counts of this clone. This chain links TRBV27 with TRBJ1-5; D is undetermined. The CDR3 runs to 12 residues. Per the germline V gene, CDR1 is MNHEY and CDR2 is SMNVEV (reference sequence). Trimming took off 4 bases at V and 4 bases at J, with 5 bases between the two ends. The CDR3 nucleotides read TGTGCCAGCAGTTCCAAAAATCAGCCCCAGCATTTT. Translated, it gives CASSSKNQPQHF.

The sample holds one count of this clone. The chain combines TRBV4-3 with TRBJ2-2; D gene uncertain. Trimming took off 4 bases at V and 1 base at J, with 10 bases between the two ends. Per the germline V gene, CDR1 is LGHNA and CDR2 is YSLEER. The CDR3 runs to 15 residues. CDR3 residues: CASSPLIENTGELFF. Here the CDR3 DNA reads TGCGCCAGCAGCCCTCTCATCGAGAACACCGGGGAGCTGTTTTTT.